The 22 T cell receptor beta chains below all came from one sample that was sequenced in a study of blood T cell repertoires in COVID-19. Measured with immunoSEQ multiplex PCR; TCRdb has only the in-frame clones, and not every one. The sample has over 110,000 clones; more than 70% are singletons. The sample was peripheral blood. These receptors were taken from a human donor in a cohort sampled during active COVID-19.

The gene calls are TRBV7-8 and TRBJ1-2; 7 nucleotides agree with TRBD1. The germline gives CDR1 SGHVS, CDR2 FQNEAQ. The CDR3 runs to 15 residues. After removal of 3 bases from V and 4 bases from J, the junction contained 8 bases not matched to a gene. This CDR3 is CASSFYRDRLYGYTF. CDR3 coding DNA: TGTGCCAGCAGCTTCTACCGGGACAGACTCTATGGCTACACCTTC. The full variable domain, rest sourced from reference TRBV7-8 and TRBJ1-2, is GAGVSQSPRYKVAKRGQDVALRCDPISGHVSLFWYQQALGQGPEFLTYFQNEAQLDKSGLPSDRFFAERPEGSVSTLKIQRTQQEDSAVYLCASSFYRDRLYGYTFGSGTRLTVV.

This clone was counted a single time. The J gene is TRBJ1-1, the V gene TRBV10-3; D possibly corresponds to TRBD1 (6 bases). The CDR3 is 13 residues long. Between the trimmed V and J ends, which lost 7 bases and 3 bases, there was a span of 12 bases. Per the germline V gene, CDR1 is ENHRY and CDR2 is SYGVKD. The CDR3 spells CAINPDRYTEAFF. CDR3 in DNA: TGTGCCATCAATCCCGACAGGTACACTGAAGCTTTCTTT.

This chain links TRBV4-2 with TRBJ1-5; perhaps TRBD1 as D (5 bases). V lost 0 bases and J lost 7, with 16 bases in between. Per germline, CDR1 LGHNA and CDR2 YNFKEQ. The CDR3 runs 16 residues. This CDR3 is CASSQEKTAPFQPQHF. The CDR3 DNA reads TGTGCCAGCAGCCAAGAAAAGACAGCCCCGTTCCAGCCCCAGCATTTT.

V and J are TRBV11-3 and TRBJ2-3; 14 bases agree with TRBD2. Trimming removed 5 bases from V and 5 bases from J; junction bases left unmatched: 6. The CDR3 contains 16 residues. Germline CDR1 and CDR2: SGHNT and YENEEA. CDR3 loop: CASSPGLAGAGDTQYF. DNA for the CDR3: TGTGCCAGCAGCCCGGGACTAGCGGGGGCTGGAGATACGCAGTATTTT.

The V and J genes are TRBV11-2 and TRBJ1-6; 7 bases are a match to TRBD1. The V and J ends lost 5 bases and 9 bases, in that order; junction bases with no gene match: 10. Germline lookup yields CDR1 SGHAT and CDR2 FQNNGV. The CDR3 runs to 15 residues. The CDR3 region is CASSHKGTVSSPLHF. DNA of the CDR3: TGTGCCAGCAGCCACAAGGGGACAGTTTCTTCACCCCTCCACTTT.

The V gene is TRBV6-5, the J gene TRBJ2-5; 12 bases align to TRBD2. The CDR3 consists of 15 residues. CDR1 and CDR2 from the germline V gene are MNHEY and SVGAGI. With V trimmed by 7 bases and J by 5 bases, 8 bases remained unmatched. CDR3 region: CASKASGGAWETQYF. Written as DNA, the CDR3 is TGTGCCAGCAAAGCTAGCGGGGGGGCCTGGGAGACCCAGTACTTC.

This chain links TRBV24-1 with TRBJ1-2, with 8 bases fitting TRBD1. The CDR3 sequence is 13 residues long. CDR1 KGHDR and CDR2 SFDVKD come from the germline V gene. The trim removed 8 bases at V and 5 bases at J, leaving 6 bases unmatched. In DNA, the CDR3 is TGTGCCACCACAAGTGGGACAGGTTATGGCTACACCTTC. This sequence encodes CATTSGTGYGYTF.

A word on this clone: This sequence may be a read error, since a much larger clone differs from it by one base. The V and J genes are TRBV2 and TRBJ2-4, with 8 bases aligning to TRBD1. Germline V CDR1 and CDR2: SNHLY, FYNNEI. V dropped 3 bases and J dropped 0; count of bases not matched to a gene: 10. The CDR3 contains 18 residues. The CDR3, as DNA: TGTGCCAGCAGTGACCTTCTTCGACAGGGGAGAGCCAAAAACATTCAGTACTTC. This gives the protein CASSDLLRQGRAKNIQYF.

On this clone: Its ends do not fully match the called genes, so a read error is possible. This rearrangement joins TRBV7-7 to TRBJ2-2; no firm D call. The CDR3 runs to 15 residues. The V gene's germline CDR1 is SSHAT and CDR2 FNYEAQ (reference sequence). CDR3 sequence reads: CASSFQAPWTGELFF. CDR3 DNA sequence: TGTGCTAGCAGCTTTCAGGCCCCTTGGACCGGGGAGCTGTTTTTT.

This chain links TRBV7-9 with TRBJ1-1; D is uncertain. CDR3 size: 14 residues. Germline CDR1 SEHNR, CDR2 FQNEAQ (reference sequence). The ends were cut back, 3 bases at V and 4 bases at J, with 12 bases in the middle. CDR3 loop: CASSLGLRGTEAFF. The DNA of the CDR3 is TGTGCCAGCAGCTTGGGGTTGCGGGGCACTGAAGCTTTCTTT. Together with reference TRBV7-9 and TRBJ1-1, the CDR3 gives the full variable domain: DTGVSQNPRHKITKRGQNVTFRCDPISEHNRLYWYRQTLGQGPEFLTYFQNEAQLEKSRLLSDRFSAERPKGSFSTLEIQRTEQGDSAMYLCASSLGLRGTEAFFGQGTRLTVV.

The chain employs TRBV6-2 or TRBV6-3 and TRBJ2-5, with a possible D match to TRBD1 (5 bases). CDR1 MNHEY and CDR2 SVGEGT come from the germline V gene. The CDR3 is 14 amino acids. The V end was cut by 4 bases, the J end by 2 bases, with 11 bases between. The CDR3 nucleotides read TGTGCCAGCAGTTCAAGGGGTCCTCAAGAGACCCAGTACTTC. This encodes CASSSRGPQETQYF.

V is TRBV11-2 and J is TRBJ2-1; 11 nucleotides match TRBD2. The CDR3 is 15 residues long. From germline, CDR1 is SGHAT and CDR2 FQNNGV. Trimming removed 9 bases from V and 4 bases from J; junction bases left unmatched: 8. CDR3 in amino acids: CASSSGGYHYNEQFF. In nucleotides, the CDR3 is TGTGCCAGTTCTAGCGGGGGGTATCATTACAATGAGCAGTTCTTC.

The chain recombines TRBV27 with TRBJ1-2; 11 positions match TRBD1. With 6 bases clipped from V and 5 bases from J, the junction kept 2 bases outside the gene matches. The CDR3 runs 13 residues. Germline-derived CDR1 and CDR2 are MNHEY and SMNVEV (reference sequence). The CDR3 bases are TGTGCCAGCAGGGGGGACAGGGGGTATGGCTACACCTTC. Protein: CASRGDRGYGYTF.

The chain couples TRBV6-2 or TRBV6-3 to TRBJ1-5; D is unresolved. This CDR3 is built from 16 residues. Germline-derived CDR1 and CDR2 are MNHEY and SVGEGT. Trimming pared 1 base from V and 0 bases from J, leaving 10 bases between. The CDR3 loop reads CASSYWGADSNQPQHF. The DNA of the CDR3 is TGTGCCAGCAGTTACTGGGGAGCGGATAGCAATCAGCCCCAGCATTTT.

CDR3 region: CASSYGVQGGTEAFF. CDR3 bases: TGTGCCAGCAGCTACGGGGTCCAGGGGGGCACTGAAGCTTTCTTT. This chain uses TRBV7-2 with TRBJ1-1; 7 bases fit TRBD1. The CDR3 sequence is 15 residues long. The V segment lost 4 bases and the J segment 4 bases; nucleotides outside the gene matches: 9. The germline CDR1 and CDR2 sequences are SGHTA and FQGNSA. The complete variable domain, with remaining parts taken from reference TRBV7-2 and TRBJ1-1, reads GAGVSQSPSNKVTEKGKDVELRCDPISGHTALYWYRQSLGQGLEFLIYFQGNSAPDKSGLPSDRFSAERTGGSVSTLTIQRTQQEDSAVYLCASSYGVQGGTEAFFGQGTRLTVV.

This chain connects TRBV7-2 to TRBJ2-5, with 9 positions matching TRBD2. With 5 bases clipped from V and 1 base from J, the junction kept 8 bases outside the gene matches. The CDR3 has 16 residues. CDR1 and CDR2 (germline): SGHTA, FQGNSA. The CDR3 protein is CASSPSGGLVQETQYF. The CDR3 region has the DNA TGTGCCAGCAGCCCCAGCGGGGGGTTAGTCCAAGAGACCCAGTACTTC.

V is TRBV28 and J is TRBJ2-3; 9 bases are a match to TRBD2. This CDR3 comprises 14 residues. V was pared by 7 bases and J by 5 bases, with 7 bases of the junction left unmatched. Germline V gene lookup returns CDR1 MDHEN and CDR2 SYDVKM. DNA of the CDR3: TGTGCCAGCATGGAGCGGGGGGCGGGAGATACGCAGTATTTT. Its translation: CASMERGAGDTQYF.

The chain is built from TRBV5-4 and TRBJ1-4, with a weak D call TRBD1 (5 bases). Germline assignment: CDR1 SGHNT and CDR2 YYREEE (reference sequence). This CDR3 is 13 amino acids long. V was clipped by 3 bases and J by 4 bases, with 7 bases between them. The chain's CDR3 is CASSSGGNEKLFF. CDR3 sequence (DNA): TGTGCCAGCAGCTCCGGGGGTAATGAAAAACTGTTTTTT.

In this sample, this clone turned up once. The J gene is TRBJ1-1, the V gene TRBV7-2; D possibly corresponds to TRBD1 (6 bases). The CDR3 spans 15 residues. Per the germline V gene, CDR1 is SGHTA and CDR2 is FQGNSA. V lost 0 bases and J lost 2, with 10 bases in between. The CDR3 sequence is CASSLATGINTEAFF. CDR3 bases: TGTGCCAGCAGCTTAGCGACAGGAATAAACACTGAAGCTTTCTTT.

The J gene is TRBJ2-7, the V gene TRBV7-8; D is undetermined. Germline-derived CDR1 and CDR2 are SGHVS and FQNEAQ. V lost 1 base and J lost 4, with 8 bases in between. The CDR3 covers 13 residues. The CDR3 coding sequence is TGTGCCAGCAGCTTAGGGGCGATTTACGAGCAGTACTTC. It is translated as CASSLGAIYEQYF.

The rearrangement links TRBV3-1 (or the pseudogene TRBV3-2) to TRBJ2-1; D might be TRBD2 (7 bases). In germline, CDR1 is LGHDT, CDR2 YNNKEL (reference sequence). The CDR3 is made up of 15 amino acids. V lost 4 bases, J lost 9 bases, and 19 bases lay in between. The CDR3 sequence: CASSPGGAHSLEQFF. CDR3 bases: TGTGCCAGCAGCCCTGGGGGGGCGCATTCGCTTGAGCAGTTCTTC.

The chain uses TRBV12-3 or TRBV12-4 and TRBJ1-6, with D uncertain. The V gene lost 4 bases and the J gene lost 7 bases, with 8 bases spanning the gap. This CDR3 spans 13 amino acids. CDR3 in amino acids: CASSYLGNSPLHF. The DNA of the CDR3 is TGTGCCAGCAGTTACCTCGGGAATTCACCCCTCCACTTT.